Listed here are 20 T cell receptor beta chains from one sample, sequenced in a study of blood T cell repertoires in COVID-19. TCRdb's table, derived via immunoSEQ multiplex PCR, lists solely in-frame clones and lacks some. There are roughly 320,000 clones in the sample; 90% occur only once, and 3.9% lies in the top ten. The sample comprised PBMCs or T cells enriched from blood (not recorded which). The receptors were sampled from a woman aged 30 to 39 who had been exposed to COVID-19.

The rearrangement links TRBV19 to TRBJ1-5, with 8 bases that match TRBD1. V lost 11 bases and J lost 7; bases outside the gene matches: 13. CDR1 and CDR2 (germline): LNHDA, SQIVND (reference sequence). CDR3 length: 14 amino acids. CDR3 sequence: CASSVTGGGQPQHF. The CDR3 bases are TGTGCCTCCTCAGTTACAGGGGGAGGACAGCCCCAGCATTTT.

The rearrangement uses TRBV4-2 and TRBJ1-1, with 11 bases matching TRBD1. The ends lost 4 bases at V and 7 bases at J; junction bases unmatched: 11. The CDR3 spans 16 residues. Germline loops: CDR1 LGHNA, CDR2 YNFKEQ. The CDR3 region is CASSPLGTGGINEAFF. The CDR3 nucleotides are TGTGCCAGCAGCCCCCTCGGGACAGGGGGAATCAATGAAGCTTTCTTT.

The genes are TRBV3-1 (or the pseudogene TRBV3-2) and TRBJ1-2; D not certain. CDR1 and CDR2 from the germline V gene are LGHDT and YNNKEL (reference sequence). Trimming stripped 4 bases from V and 8 bases from J, with 17 bases between. This CDR3 contains 14 residues. CDR3 DNA sequence: TGTGCCAGCAGCCTCCAATCCCGGGGTCTGGGCTACACCTTC. Amino acids: CASSLQSRGLGYTF.

V is TRBV19 and J is TRBJ1-5; D is perhaps TRBD1 (5 bases). This CDR3 has 16 amino acids. V shed 4 bases and J shed 2 bases, with 15 bases lying between them. Germline V CDR1 and CDR2: LNHDA, SQIVND (reference sequence). The CDR3 nucleotides are TGTGCCAGTAGTAACCCTCAGGGTGGCGGCAATCAGCCCCAGCATTTT. Its translation: CASSNPQGGGNQPQHF. Full variable domain (outside the CDR3, taken from reference TRBV19 and TRBJ1-5): DGGITQSPKYLFRKEGQNVTLSCEQNLNHDAMYWYRQDPGQGLRLIYYSQIVNDFQKGDIAEGYSVSREKKESFPLTVTSAQKNPTAFYLCASSNPQGGGNQPQHFGDGTRLSIL.

The chain combines TRBV5-6 with TRBJ2-4; a possible D gene is TRBD1 (5 bases). Between the trimmed V and J ends, which lost 1 base and 8 bases, there was a span of 13 bases. This CDR3 is built from 14 residues. CDR1 is SGHDT and CDR2 is YYEEEE in the germline V gene. The CDR3 DNA sequence: TGTGCCAGCAGCTTGAAGGCCAGGGCGGACATTCAGTACTTC. Translating it yields CASSLKARADIQYF.

V is TRBV4-1 and J is TRBJ1-5, with D possibly being TRBD1 (5 bases). The ends were cut back, 0 bases at V and 3 bases at J, with 15 bases in the middle. Germline V gives CDR1 MGHRA, CDR2 YSYEKL. The CDR3 has 17 amino acids. CDR3 protein: CASSQDAGPRVNQPQHF. CDR3 DNA: TGCGCCAGCAGCCAAGATGCGGGACCCCGTGTCAATCAGCCCCAGCATTTT.

There are a few counts of this clone. The V and J genes are TRBV27 and TRBJ2-2; possibly TRBD1 for D (6 bases). V was clipped by 5 bases and J by 0 bases, with 13 bases between them. The germline V gene encodes CDR1 MNHEY and CDR2 SMNVEV (reference sequence). The CDR3 has 16 amino acids. For the CDR3, the DNA is TGTGCCAGCAGTACCTACAGGGACGCGAACACCGGGGAGCTGTTTTTT. Translated, it gives CASSTYRDANTGELFF.

In the case of this clone: Compared with germline, one end of the junction differs, possibly owing to a read error. The rearrangement joins TRBV2 to TRBJ1-2; 7 bases map to TRBD1. The CDR3 has 13 amino acids. Germline assignment: CDR1 SNHLY and CDR2 FYNNEI. Here the CDR3 reads CASSEGTEYRYTF. The CDR3 coding sequence is TGTGCCAGCAGCGAAGGGACAGAGTACCGCTACACCTTC. Full variable domain (outside the CDR3, taken from reference TRBV2 and TRBJ1-2): EPEVTQTPSHQVTQMGQEVILRCVPISNHLYFYWYRQILGQKVEFLVSFYNNEISEKSEIFDDQFSVERPDGSNFTLKIRSTKLEDSAMYFCASSEGTEYRYTFGSGTRLTVV.

The chain has TRBV7-3 and TRBJ2-7, with D possibly TRBD2 on 6 matching bases. Trimming took off 1 base at V and 6 bases at J, with 16 bases between the two ends. The CDR3 length is 15 residues. The germline V gene has CDR1 SGHTA and CDR2 FQGTGA. The DNA of the CDR3 is TGTGCCAGCAGCTTAATTTCGTCTAGCGTAAGCGAGCAGTACTTC. Its translation: CASSLISSSVSEQYF.

This clone was observed a single time. This rearrangement joins TRBV13 to TRBJ1-2; 9 bases agree with TRBD1. The J segment lost 2 bases and the V segment lost 4 bases, leaving 5 bases of the junction unmatched. This CDR3 is built from 15 residues. CDR1 and CDR2 (germline): PRHDT, FYEKMQ (reference sequence). CDR3 nucleotides: TGTGCCAGCAGCTCCCGACAGGGGGTGAACTATGGCTACACCTTC. This gives the protein CASSSRQGVNYGYTF.

This clone has a handful of counts. The chain carries TRBV7-6 and TRBJ2-7; weak D call: TRBD1 (6 bases). The CDR3 consists of 16 residues. The germline V gene encodes CDR1 SGHVS and CDR2 FNYEAQ. V lost 1 base and J 4 bases, leaving 17 bases between the germline ends. The CDR3: CASSLDIGQGLYEQYF. The CDR3, as DNA: TGTGCCAGCAGCTTAGATATCGGGCAGGGGTTATACGAGCAGTACTTC.

J is TRBJ1-2 and V is TRBV5-8; D unclear. Trimming pared 4 bases from V and 8 bases from J, leaving 15 bases between. Per germline, CDR1 SGHTS and CDR2 YDEGEE. The CDR3 extends over 13 amino acids. Here the CDR3 DNA reads TGTGCCAGCAGCCGGCTTCCAGGTGGCGGCTACACCTTC. This gives the protein CASSRLPGGGYTF.

The chain couples TRBV27 to TRBJ1-5, with D perhaps matching TRBD1 (5 bases). Per the germline V gene, CDR1 is MNHEY and CDR2 is SMNVEV (reference sequence). CDR3 size: 13 residues. Trimming cost V 3 bases and J 6 bases, with 9 bases left between them. This chain's CDR3 is CASSFRGGQPQHF. CDR3 coding DNA: TGTGCCAGCAGTTTTAGGGGTGGTCAGCCCCAGCATTTT.

Concerning this clone: At one of its ends the junction is not consistent with the germline gene, which may arise from a read error. The V call is TRBV14, the J call TRBJ2-3, with a possible D match to TRBD1 (5 bases). The CDR3 is made up of 13 amino acids. The germline V gene encodes CDR1 SGHDN and CDR2 FVKESK. In nucleotides, the CDR3 is TGTGCCAGCAGCCAAGCTAAAGCCCTACGCAGGGATTTT. Translating gives CASSQAKALRRDF.

This chain's CDR3 is CASRSTYPAEAFF. DNA of the CDR3: TGTGCCAGCAGGTCTACTTACCCCGCTGAAGCTTTCTTT. The chain links TRBV12-3 or TRBV12-4 to TRBJ1-1; D remains unclear. This CDR3 has 13 amino acids. Trimming pared 6 bases from V and 6 bases from J, leaving 14 bases between.

This clone was found once. This chain links TRBV7-3 with TRBJ1-1; D is uncertain. Germline loops: CDR1 SGHTA, CDR2 FQGTGA. V lost 0 bases to trimming and J lost 1 base, with 15 bases between them. The CDR3 is 17 residues long. CDR3 sequence reads: CASSLTPYISGNTEAFF. CDR3 nucleotide sequence: TGTGCCAGCAGCTTAACCCCGTATATATCAGGGAACACTGAAGCTTTCTTT.

This chain connects TRBV18 to TRBJ1-5, with 7 bases that match TRBD1. Per germline, CDR1 KGHSH and CDR2 LQKENI. This CDR3 region has 15 residues. Trimming removed 6 bases from V and 0 bases from J; junction bases left unmatched: 5. DNA for the CDR3: TGTGCCAGCTCTTTACAGGGGTATAGCAATCAGCCCCAGCATTTT. This codes for CASSLQGYSNQPQHF.

The chain combines TRBV25-1 with TRBJ1-3; D is possibly TRBD1 (5 bases). CDR1 and CDR2 from the germline V gene are MGHDK and SYGVNS. The CDR3 totals 14 residues. Trimming removed 4 bases from V and 1 base from J, with 8 bases in between. The CDR3: CASSAGTSGNTIYF. CDR3 bases: TGTGCCAGCAGTGCTGGGACTTCTGGAAACACCATATATTTT.

The chain joins TRBV5-1 to TRBJ2-1; 10 bases align to TRBD2. The CDR3 consists of 18 residues. Unmatched junction bases numbered 12, after V lost 2 bases and J lost 4 bases. The germline V gene has CDR1 SGHRS and CDR2 YFSETQ. For the CDR3, the DNA is TGCGCCAGCAGCTTTGGGCTAGCGGGGGCAAAAGCTTACAATGAGCAGTTCTTC. It translates to CASSFGLAGAKAYNEQFF.

As to this clone: Other DNA sequences in the same sample also yield this CDR3. The chain combines TRBV30 with TRBJ1-4, with unresolved D. The CDR3 loop spans 11 amino acids. Trimming left V 3 bases short and J 8 bases short, with 7 bases between. The V gene's germline CDR1 is GTSNPN and CDR2 SVGIG (reference sequence). In DNA form, the CDR3 reads TGTGCCTGGAGCCGCAGGGAAAAACTGTTTTTT. It codes for CAWSRREKLFF.